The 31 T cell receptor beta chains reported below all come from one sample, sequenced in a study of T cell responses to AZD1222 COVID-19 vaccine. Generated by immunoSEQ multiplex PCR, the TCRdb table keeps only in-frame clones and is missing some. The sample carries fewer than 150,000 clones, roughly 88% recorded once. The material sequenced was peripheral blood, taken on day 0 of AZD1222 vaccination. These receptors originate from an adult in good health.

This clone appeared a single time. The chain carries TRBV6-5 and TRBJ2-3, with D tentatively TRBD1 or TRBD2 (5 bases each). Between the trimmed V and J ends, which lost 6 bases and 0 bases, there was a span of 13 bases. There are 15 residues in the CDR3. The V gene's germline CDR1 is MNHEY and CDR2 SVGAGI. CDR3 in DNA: TGTGCCAGCAGCTCAGGGCGGACTAGCACAGATACGCAGTATTTT. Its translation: CASSSGRTSTDTQYF.

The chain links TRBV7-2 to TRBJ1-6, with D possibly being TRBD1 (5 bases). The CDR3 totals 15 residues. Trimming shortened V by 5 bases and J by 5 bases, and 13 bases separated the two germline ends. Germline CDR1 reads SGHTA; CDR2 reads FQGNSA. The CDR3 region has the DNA TGTGCCAGCAGCACCCGACAGCAAGATAATTCACCCCTCCACTTT. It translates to CASSTRQQDNSPLHF.

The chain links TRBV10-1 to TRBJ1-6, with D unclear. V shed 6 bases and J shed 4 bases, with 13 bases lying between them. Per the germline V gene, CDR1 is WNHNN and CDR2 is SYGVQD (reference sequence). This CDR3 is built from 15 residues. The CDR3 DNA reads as TGCGCCAGCAGACCCCTAAACGCGTATAATTCACCCCTCCACTTT. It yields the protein CASRPLNAYNSPLHF.

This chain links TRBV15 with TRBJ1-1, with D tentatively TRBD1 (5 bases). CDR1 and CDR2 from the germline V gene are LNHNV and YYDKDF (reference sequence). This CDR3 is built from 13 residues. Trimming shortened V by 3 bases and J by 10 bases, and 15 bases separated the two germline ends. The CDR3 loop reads CATSSWSGYGAFF. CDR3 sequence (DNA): TGTGCCACCAGCAGTTGGTCAGGGTATGGAGCTTTCTTT. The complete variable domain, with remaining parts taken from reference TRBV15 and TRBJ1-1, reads DAMVIQNPRYQVTQFGKPVTLSCSQTLNHNVMYWYQQKSSQAPKLLFHYYDKDFNNEADTPDNFQSRRPNTSFCFLDIRSPGLGDTAMYLCATSSWSGYGAFFGQGTRLTVV.

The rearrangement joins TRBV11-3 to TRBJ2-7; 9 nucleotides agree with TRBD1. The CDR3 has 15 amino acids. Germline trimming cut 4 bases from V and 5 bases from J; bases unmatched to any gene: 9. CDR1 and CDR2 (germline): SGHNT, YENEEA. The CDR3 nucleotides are TGTGCCAGCAGCTCGGATAGGGACAGGGCAAACGAGCAGTACTTC. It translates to CASSSDRDRANEQYF.

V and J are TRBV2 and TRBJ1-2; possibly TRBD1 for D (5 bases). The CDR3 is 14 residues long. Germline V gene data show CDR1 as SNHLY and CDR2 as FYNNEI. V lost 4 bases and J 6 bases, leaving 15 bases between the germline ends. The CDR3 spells CASSAGWGRDGYTF. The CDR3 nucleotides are TGTGCCAGCAGTGCAGGGTGGGGCAGGGATGGCTACACCTTC.

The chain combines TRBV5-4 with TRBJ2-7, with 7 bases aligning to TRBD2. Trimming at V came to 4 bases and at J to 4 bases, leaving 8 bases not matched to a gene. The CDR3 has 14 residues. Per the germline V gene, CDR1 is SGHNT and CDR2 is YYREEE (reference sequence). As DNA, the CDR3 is TGTGCCAGCAGCCGCCCGGGAGGCTATTACGAGCAGTACTTC. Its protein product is CASSRPGGYYEQYF.

DNA of the CDR3: TGTGCCAGCAGCCTTGCGTTTAGGACAGGGGGTGCCGGGGAGCTGTTTTTT. Its protein is CASSLAFRTGGAGELFF. This chain connects TRBV11-2 to TRBJ2-2, with 10 bases lining up with TRBD1. CDR3 length equals 17 residues. Germline-derived CDR1 and CDR2 are SGHAT and FQNNGV. V trimming: 5 bases; J trimming: 6 bases; junction bases outside the gene matches: 12.

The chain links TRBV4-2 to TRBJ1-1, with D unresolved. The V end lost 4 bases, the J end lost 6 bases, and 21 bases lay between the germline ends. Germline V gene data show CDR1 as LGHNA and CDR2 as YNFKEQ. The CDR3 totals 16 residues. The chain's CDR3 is CASSPSANQYLAEAFF. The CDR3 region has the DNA TGTGCCAGCAGCCCCTCAGCGAACCAGTATCTTGCTGAAGCTTTCTTT.

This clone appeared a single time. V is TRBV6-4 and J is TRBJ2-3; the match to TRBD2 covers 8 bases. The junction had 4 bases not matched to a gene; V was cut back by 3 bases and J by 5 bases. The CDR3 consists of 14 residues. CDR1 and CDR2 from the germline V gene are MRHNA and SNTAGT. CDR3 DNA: TGTGCCAGCAGTGAGGGACTAGAGGGAGATACGCAGTATTTT. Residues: CASSEGLEGDTQYF.

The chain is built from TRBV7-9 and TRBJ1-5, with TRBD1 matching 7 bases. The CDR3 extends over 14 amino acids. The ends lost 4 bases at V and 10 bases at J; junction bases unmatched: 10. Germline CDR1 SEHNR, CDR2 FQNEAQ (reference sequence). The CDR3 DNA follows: TGTGCCAGCAGCTCGGGACAGTCCGGCGATCCCCAGCATTTT. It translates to CASSSGQSGDPQHF. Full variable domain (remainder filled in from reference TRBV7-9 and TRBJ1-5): DTGVSQNPRHKITKRGQNVTFRCDPISEHNRLYWYRQTLGQGPEFLTYFQNEAQLEKSRLLSDRFSAERPKGSFSTLEIQRTEQGDSAMYLCASSSGQSGDPQHFGDGTRLSIL.

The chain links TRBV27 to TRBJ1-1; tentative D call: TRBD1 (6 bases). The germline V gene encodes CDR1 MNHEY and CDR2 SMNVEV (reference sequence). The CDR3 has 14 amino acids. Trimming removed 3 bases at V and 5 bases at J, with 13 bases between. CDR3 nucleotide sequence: TGTGCCAGCAGTTTGGGGCAGGGGACAACTGAAGCTTTCTTT. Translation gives CASSLGQGTTEAFF.

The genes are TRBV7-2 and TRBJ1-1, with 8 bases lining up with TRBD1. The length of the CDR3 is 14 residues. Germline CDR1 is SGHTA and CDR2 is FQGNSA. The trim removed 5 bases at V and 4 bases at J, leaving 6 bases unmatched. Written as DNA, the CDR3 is TGTGCCAGCAGCACGCGACAGGGGATCACTGAAGCTTTCTTT. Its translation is CASSTRQGITEAFF.

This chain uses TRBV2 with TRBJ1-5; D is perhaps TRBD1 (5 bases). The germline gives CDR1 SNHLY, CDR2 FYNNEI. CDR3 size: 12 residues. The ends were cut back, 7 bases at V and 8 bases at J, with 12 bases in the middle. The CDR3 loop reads CASNDPGEPQHF. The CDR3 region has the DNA TGTGCCAGCAACGACCCGGGGGAGCCCCAGCATTTT.

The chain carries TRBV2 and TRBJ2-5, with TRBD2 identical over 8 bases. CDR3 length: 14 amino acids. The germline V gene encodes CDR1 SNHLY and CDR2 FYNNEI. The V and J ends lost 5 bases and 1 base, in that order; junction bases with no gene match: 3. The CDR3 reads CASSIAGTQETQYF. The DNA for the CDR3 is TGTGCCAGCAGTATAGCGGGGACCCAAGAGACCCAGTACTTC.

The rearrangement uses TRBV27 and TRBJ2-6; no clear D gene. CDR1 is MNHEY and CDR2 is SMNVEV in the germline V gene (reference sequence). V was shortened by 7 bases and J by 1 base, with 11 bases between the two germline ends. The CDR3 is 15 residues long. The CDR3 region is CASTSIGSGANVLTF. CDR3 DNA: TGTGCCAGCACCTCTATTGGGTCTGGGGCCAACGTCCTGACTTTC.

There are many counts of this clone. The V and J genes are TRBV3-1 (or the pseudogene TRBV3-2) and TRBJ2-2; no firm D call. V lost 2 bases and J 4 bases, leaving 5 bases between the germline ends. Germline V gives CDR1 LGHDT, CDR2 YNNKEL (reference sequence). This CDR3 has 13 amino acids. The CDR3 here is CASSQISTGELFF. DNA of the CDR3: TGTGCCAGCAGCCAAATCAGCACCGGGGAGCTGTTTTTT.

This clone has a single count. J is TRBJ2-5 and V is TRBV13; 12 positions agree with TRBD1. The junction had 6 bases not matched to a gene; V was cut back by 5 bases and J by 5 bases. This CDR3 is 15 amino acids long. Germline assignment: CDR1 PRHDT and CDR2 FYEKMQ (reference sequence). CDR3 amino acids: CASSPGTGGAETQYF. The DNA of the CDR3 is TGTGCCAGCAGCCCCGGGACAGGGGGCGCTGAGACCCAGTACTTC.

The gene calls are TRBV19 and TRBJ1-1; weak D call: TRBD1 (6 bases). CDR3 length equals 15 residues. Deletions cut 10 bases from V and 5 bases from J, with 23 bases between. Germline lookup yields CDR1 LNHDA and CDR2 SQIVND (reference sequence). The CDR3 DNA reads TGTGCCACTAGCTGGCTAGGGGGGGGCACAACTGAAGCTTTCTTT. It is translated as CATSWLGGGTTEAFF. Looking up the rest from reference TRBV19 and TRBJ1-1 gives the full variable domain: DGGITQSPKYLFRKEGQNVTLSCEQNLNHDAMYWYRQDPGQGLRLIYYSQIVNDFQKGDIAEGYSVSREKKESFPLTVTSAQKNPTAFYLCATSWLGGGTTEAFFGQGTRLTVV.

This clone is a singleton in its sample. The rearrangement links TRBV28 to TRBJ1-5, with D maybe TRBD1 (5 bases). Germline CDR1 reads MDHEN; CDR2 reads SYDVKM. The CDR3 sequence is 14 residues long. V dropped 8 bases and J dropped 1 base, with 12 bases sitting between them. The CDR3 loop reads CASAQGWSNQPQHF. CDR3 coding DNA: TGTGCCAGCGCTCAGGGTTGGAGCAATCAGCCCCAGCATTTT.

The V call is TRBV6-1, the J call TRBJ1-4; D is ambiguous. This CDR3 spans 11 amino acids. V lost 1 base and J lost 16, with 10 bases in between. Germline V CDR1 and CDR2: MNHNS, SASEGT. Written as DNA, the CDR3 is TGTGCCAGCAGTGAAGTAGGGTGGCAGTTTTTT. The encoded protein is CASSEVGWQFF.

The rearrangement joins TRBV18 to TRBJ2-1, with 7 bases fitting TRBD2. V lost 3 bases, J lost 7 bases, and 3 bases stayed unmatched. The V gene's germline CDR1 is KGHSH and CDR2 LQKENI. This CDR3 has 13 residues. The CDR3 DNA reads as TGTGCCAGCTCACCCCCCGGGGGGAATGAGCAGTTCTTC. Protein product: CASSPPGGNEQFF.

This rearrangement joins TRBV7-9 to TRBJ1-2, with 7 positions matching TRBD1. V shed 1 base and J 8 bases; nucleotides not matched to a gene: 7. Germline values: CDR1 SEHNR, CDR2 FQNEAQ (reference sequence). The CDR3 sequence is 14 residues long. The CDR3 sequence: CASSLVGTVGGYTF. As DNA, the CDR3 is TGTGCCAGCAGCTTAGTTGGGACAGTGGGAGGCTACACCTTC.

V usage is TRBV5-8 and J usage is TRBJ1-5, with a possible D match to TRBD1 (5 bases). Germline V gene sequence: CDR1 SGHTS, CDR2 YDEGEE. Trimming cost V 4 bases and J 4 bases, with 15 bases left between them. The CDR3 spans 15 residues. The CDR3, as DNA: TGTGCCAGCAGCGTGGGGGGGGGAAAAAATCAGCCCCAGCATTTT. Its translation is CASSVGGGKNQPQHF.

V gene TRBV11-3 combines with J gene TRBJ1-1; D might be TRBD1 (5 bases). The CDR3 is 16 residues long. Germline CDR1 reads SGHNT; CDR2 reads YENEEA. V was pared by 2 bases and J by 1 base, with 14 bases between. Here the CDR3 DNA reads TGTGCCAGCAGCTTATACGGCCCCGGGGGGAACACTGAAGCTTTCTTT. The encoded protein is CASSLYGPGGNTEAFF.

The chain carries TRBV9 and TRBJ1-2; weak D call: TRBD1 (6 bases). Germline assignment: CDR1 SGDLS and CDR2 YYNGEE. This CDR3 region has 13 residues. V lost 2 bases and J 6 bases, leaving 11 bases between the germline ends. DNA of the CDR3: TGTGCCAGCAGCGTTGGGGGGGCTGATGGCTACACCTTC. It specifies CASSVGGADGYTF.

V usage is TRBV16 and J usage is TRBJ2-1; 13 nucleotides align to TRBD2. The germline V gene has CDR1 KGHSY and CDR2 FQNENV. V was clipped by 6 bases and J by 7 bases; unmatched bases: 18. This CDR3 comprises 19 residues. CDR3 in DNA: TGTGCCAGCAGACCTAAACTAGCGGGGGGGCCGAGTTATAGGAATGAGCAGTTCTTC. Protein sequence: CASRPKLAGGPSYRNEQFF. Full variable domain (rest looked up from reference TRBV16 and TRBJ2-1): GEEVAQTPKHLVRGEGQKAKLYCAPIKGHSYVFWYQQVLKNEFKFLISFQNENVFDETGMPKERFSAKCLPNSPCSLEIQATKLEDSAVYFCASRPKLAGGPSYRNEQFFGPGTRLTVL.

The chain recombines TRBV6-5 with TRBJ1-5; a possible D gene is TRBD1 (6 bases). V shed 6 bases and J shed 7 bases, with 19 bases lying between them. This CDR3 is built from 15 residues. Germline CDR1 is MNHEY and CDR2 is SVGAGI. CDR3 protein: CASSQRWGAGQPQHF. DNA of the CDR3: TGTGCCAGCAGCCAAAGGTGGGGGGCGGGCCAGCCCCAGCATTTT.

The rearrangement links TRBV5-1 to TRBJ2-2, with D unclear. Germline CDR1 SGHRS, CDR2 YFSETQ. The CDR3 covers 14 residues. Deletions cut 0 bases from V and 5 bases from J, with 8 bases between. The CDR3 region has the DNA TGCGCCAGCAGCTTGGAAAACTGGACCGGGGAGCTGTTTTTT. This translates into CASSLENWTGELFF.

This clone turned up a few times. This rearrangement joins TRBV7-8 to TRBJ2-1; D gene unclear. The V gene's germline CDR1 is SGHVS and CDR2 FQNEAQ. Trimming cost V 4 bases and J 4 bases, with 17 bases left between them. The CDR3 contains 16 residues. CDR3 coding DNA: TGTGCCAGCAGCTCATCACGGGTTGGATATTACAATGAGCAGTTCTTC. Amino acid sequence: CASSSSRVGYYNEQFF.

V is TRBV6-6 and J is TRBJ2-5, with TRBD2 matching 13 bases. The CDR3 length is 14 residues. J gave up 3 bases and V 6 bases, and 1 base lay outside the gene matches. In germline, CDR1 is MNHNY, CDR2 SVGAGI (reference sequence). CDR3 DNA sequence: TGTGCCAGCAGACTAGCGGGGGGGAAAGAGACCCAGTACTTC. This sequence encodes CASRLAGGKETQYF.